The TCR beta chain described here comes from a study of radiotherapy plus CTLA-4 blockade in lung cancer. Study conclusions and caveats: Early blood T cell clone dynamics reportedly forecast response best, with interferon-beta.

CDR3 length: 16 amino acids. J was trimmed by 0 bases and V by 5 bases; bases with no gene match: 9. CDR1 SGHAT and CDR2 FQNNGV come from the germline V gene. This clone was picked up one time. Its antigen is not identified. Sequencing used immunoSEQ multiplex PCR; TCRdb keeps in-frame clones, though not all of them. Of 120,000 or so clones in the sample, about 83% are singletons; the top ten hold approximately 4.7%. Sequencing was performed on peripheral blood, taken from a patient treated with radiotherapy plus ipilimumab. The receptor was derived from a human donor with non-small cell lung cancer who had a partial response to radiotherapy plus ipilimumab. The chain couples TRBV11-2 to TRBJ1-1, with 7 nucleotides matching TRBD1. CDR3 sequence: CASSALPGQLNTEAFF. The CDR3 DNA is TGTGCCAGCAGCGCATTACCGGGACAGTTGAACACTGAAGCTTTCTTT.